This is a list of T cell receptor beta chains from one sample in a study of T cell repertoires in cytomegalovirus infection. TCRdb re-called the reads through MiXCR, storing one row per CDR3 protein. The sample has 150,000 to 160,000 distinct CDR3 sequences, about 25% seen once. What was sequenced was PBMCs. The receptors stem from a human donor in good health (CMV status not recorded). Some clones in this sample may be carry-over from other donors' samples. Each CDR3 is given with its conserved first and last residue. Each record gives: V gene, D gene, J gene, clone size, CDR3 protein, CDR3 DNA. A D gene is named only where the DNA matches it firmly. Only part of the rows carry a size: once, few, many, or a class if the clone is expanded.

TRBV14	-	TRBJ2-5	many	CASSLWRAGNQETQYF	TGTGCCAGCAGCCTATGGAGGGCAGGCAACCAAGAGACCCAGTACTTC
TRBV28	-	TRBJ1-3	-	CASSKQISGNTIYF	TGTGCCAGCAGTAAGCAGATCTCTGGAAACACCATATATTTT
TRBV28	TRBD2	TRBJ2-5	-	CASSTPPGRKTQYF	TGTGCCAGCTCCACCCCCCCCGGGAGGAAGACCCAGTACTTC
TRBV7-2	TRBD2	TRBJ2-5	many	CASSLASGGAEETQYF	TGTGCCAGCAGCTTAGCGAGCGGGGGGGCCGAAGAGACCCAGTACTTC
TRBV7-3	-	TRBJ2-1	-	CASSPSGGEDEQFF	TGTGCCAGCAGCCCTTCAGGGGGGGAAGATGAGCAGTTCTTC
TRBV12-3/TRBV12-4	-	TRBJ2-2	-	CASRPGGTGELFF	TGTGCCAGCAGACCCGGGGGCACCGGGGAGCTGTTTTTT
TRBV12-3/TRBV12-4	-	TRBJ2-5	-	CASNPGYQETQYF	TGTGCCAGCAACCCGGGGTACCAAGAGACCCAGTACTTC
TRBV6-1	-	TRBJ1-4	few	CASSEERPMGKLFF	TGTGCCAGCAGTGAAGAGAGGCCTATGGGAAAACTGTTTTTT
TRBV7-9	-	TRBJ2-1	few	CASSLSAEQFF	TGTGCCAGCAGCTTATCCGCTGAGCAGTTCTTC
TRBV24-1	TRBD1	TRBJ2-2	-	CATSDLRTGGNRLFF	TGTGCCACCAGTGATTTAAGGACAGGGGGCAACAGGCTGTTTTTT
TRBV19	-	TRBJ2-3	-	CASSIGGGATDTQYF	TGTGCCAGTAGTATTGGAGGGGGAGCCACAGATACGCAGTATTTT
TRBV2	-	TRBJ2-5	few	CASSRELPGETQYF	TGTGCCAGCTCACGGGAGCTGCCTGGGGAGACCCAGTACTTC
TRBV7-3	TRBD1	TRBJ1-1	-	CASSRDRPTEAFF	TGTGCCAGCAGTCGGGACAGGCCCACTGAAGCTTTCTTT
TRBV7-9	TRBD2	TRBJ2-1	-	CASSPRRESSYNEQFF	TGTGCCAGCAGCCCTCGGCGGGAGAGCTCCTACAATGAGCAGTTCTTC